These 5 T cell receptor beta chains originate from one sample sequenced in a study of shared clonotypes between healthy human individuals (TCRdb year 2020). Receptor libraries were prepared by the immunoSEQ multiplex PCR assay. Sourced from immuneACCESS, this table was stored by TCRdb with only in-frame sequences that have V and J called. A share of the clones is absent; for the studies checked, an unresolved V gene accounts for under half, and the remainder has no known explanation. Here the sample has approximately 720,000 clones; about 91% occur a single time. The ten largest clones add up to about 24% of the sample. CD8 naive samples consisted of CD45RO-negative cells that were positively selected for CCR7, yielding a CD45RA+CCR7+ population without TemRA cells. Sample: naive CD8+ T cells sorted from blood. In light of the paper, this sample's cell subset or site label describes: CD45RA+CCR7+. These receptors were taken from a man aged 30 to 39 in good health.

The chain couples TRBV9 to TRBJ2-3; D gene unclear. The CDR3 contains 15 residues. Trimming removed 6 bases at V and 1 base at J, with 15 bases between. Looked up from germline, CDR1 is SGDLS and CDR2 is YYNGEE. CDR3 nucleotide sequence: TGTGCCAGCAACATAATCCTCCTAGGCACAGATACGCAGTATTTT. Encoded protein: CASNIILLGTDTQYF. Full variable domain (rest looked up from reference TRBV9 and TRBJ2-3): DSGVTQTPKHLITATGQRVTLRCSPRSGDLSVYWYQQSLDQGLQFLIQYYNGEERAKGNILERFSAQQFPDLHSELNLSSLELGDSALYFCASNIILLGTDTQYFGPGTRLTVL.

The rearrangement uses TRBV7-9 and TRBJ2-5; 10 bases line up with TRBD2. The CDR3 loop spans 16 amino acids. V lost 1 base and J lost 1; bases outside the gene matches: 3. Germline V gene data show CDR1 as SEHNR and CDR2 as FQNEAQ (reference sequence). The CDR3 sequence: CASSLVTSGPQETQYF. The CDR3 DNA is TGTGCCAGCAGCTTAGTGACTAGCGGGCCCCAAGAGACCCAGTACTTC.

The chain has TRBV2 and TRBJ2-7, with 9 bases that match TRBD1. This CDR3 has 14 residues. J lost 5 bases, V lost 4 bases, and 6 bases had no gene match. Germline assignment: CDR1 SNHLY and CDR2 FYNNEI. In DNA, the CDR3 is TGTGCCAGCAGTGGGGGACAGGGTATCGACGAGCAGTACTTC. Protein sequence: CASSGGQGIDEQYF.

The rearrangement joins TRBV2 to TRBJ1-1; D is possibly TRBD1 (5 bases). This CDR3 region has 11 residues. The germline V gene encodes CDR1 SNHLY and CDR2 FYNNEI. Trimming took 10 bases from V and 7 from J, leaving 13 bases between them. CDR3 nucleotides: TGTGCCACCCTTCAGGGTGGTGAAGCTTTCTTT. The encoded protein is CATLQGGEAFF.

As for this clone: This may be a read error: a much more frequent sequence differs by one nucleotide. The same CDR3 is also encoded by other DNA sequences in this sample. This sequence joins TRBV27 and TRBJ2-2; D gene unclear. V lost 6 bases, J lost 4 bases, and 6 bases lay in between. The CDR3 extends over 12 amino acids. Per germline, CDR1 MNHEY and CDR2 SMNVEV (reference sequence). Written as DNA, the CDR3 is TGTGCCAGCAGCCCGATCACCGGGGAGCTGTTTTTT. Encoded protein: CASSPITGELFF.